This T cell receptor (beta chain) was sequenced for a study of identical twins. This clonotype occurred a few times. Trimming cost V 3 bases and J 5 bases; bases outside gene matches: 6. Germline loops: CDR1 SGHRS, CDR2 YFSETQ. The CDR3 loop spans 15 amino acids. Donors uniformly comprised healthy Caucasians. Through template switching, a universal primer site was introduced, and the cDNA contained unique molecular identifiers. TCRdb reprocessed the 5' RACE reads via MiXCR and lists one record per CDR3 protein. Of 500,000 to 650,000 distinct CDR3 sequences detected, roughly 7.2% appear once; the ten largest clones hold over 1.5%. These sequences were also reported in another study, on yellow fever vaccine responses in identical twins.

The sample consisted of PBMCs. This chain connects TRBV5-1 to TRBJ2-1; 9 bases are a match to TRBD2. This sequence originates from a woman in her late teens or twenties in good health. The CDR3 sequence: CASSSRTSVNNEQFF. CDR3 DNA: TGCGCCAGCAGCTCGCGGACTAGCGTTAACAATGAGCAGTTCTTC.